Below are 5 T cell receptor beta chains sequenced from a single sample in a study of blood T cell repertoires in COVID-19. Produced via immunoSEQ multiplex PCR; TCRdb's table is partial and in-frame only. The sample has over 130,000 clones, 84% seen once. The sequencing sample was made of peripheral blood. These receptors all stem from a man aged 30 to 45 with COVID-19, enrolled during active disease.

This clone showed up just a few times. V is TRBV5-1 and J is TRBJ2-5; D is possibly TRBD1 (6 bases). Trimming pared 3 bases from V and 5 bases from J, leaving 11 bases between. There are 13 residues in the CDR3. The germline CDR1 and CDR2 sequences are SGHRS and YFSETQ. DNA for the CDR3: TGCGCCAGCAGCTCCAGGGGTGGCGAGACCCAGTACTTC. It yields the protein CASSSRGGETQYF.

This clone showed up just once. The CDR3 loop is CASRRQGAVSEAFF. CDR3 DNA: TGTGCCAGCAGACGACAGGGGGCCGTGTCTGAAGCTTTCTTT. The chain links TRBV28 to TRBJ1-1, with TRBD1 identical over 10 bases. This CDR3 has 14 amino acids. Trimming took 6 bases from V and 6 from J; bases not matched to a gene: 7. Germline CDR1 is MDHEN and CDR2 is SYDVKM.

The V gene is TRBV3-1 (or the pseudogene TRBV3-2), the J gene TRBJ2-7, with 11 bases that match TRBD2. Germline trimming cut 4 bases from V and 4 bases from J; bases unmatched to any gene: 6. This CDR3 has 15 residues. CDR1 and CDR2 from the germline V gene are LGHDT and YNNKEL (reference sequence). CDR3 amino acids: CASSLTSGSHYEQYF. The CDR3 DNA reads TGTGCCAGCAGCCTAACTAGCGGGAGTCATTACGAGCAGTACTTC.

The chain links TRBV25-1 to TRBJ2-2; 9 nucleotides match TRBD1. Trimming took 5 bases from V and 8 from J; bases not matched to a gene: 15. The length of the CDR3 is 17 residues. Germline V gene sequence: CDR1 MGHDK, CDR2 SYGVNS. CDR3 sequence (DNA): TGTGCCAGCAGTTTACCCCCGGGACAGGGAAACGGAGGGGAGCTGTTTTTT. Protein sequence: CASSLPPGQGNGGELFF.

The CDR3 nucleotides read TGTGCCAGTAGTATCGGGGGCCTAGCGGGAGTACCCGGGGAGCTGTTTTTT. Protein: CASSIGGLAGVPGELFF. This rearrangement joins TRBV19 to TRBJ2-2; 10 nucleotides agree with TRBD2. The V segment lost 3 bases and the J segment 6 bases; nucleotides outside the gene matches: 10. The CDR3 loop spans 17 amino acids. The germline V gene has CDR1 LNHDA and CDR2 SQIVND (reference sequence).